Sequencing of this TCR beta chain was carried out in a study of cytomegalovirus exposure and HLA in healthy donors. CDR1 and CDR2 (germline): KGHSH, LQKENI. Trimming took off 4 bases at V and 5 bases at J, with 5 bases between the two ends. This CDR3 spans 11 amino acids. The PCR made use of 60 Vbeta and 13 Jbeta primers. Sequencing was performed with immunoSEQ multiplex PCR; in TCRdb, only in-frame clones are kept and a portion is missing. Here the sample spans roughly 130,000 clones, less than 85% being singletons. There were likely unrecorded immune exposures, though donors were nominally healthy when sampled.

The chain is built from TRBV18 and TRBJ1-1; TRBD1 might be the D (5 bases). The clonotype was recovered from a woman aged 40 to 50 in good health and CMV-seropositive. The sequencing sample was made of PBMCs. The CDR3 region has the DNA TGTGCCAGCTCACAGGGGACTGAAGCTTTCTTT. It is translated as CASSQGTEAFF.